This TCR beta chain was documented in a study of tumor and adjacent non-tumor tissue in lung cancer. Study details: Patients comprised roughly 12 adenocarcinoma, a couple of squamous cell carcinoma and 1 small cell lung cancer. Aged about 31 to 76 years, patients included fewer than 11 men and 4 to 6 women with stage I to III disease. Study-level points and caveats: Patients with more diverse tumor TCRs had worse survival.

RNA was extracted from bulk tissue without any cell sorting. TCRbeta libraries were built with three rounds of nested PCR, modified from ARM-PCR. In TCRdb, the multiplex PCR reads were re-called with MiXCR into one record per CDR3 protein. The sample has approximately 90,000 distinct CDR3 sequences, about 70% seen once. In its sample, this clonotype was seen once. Its antigen is currently unknown. Germline and junction disagree at one end, which may indicate a read error. Material for sequencing was lung tumor tissue. The origin of this receptor is a man aged 60 to 69 with non-small cell lung cancer.

CDR3: CASRSAWDSLLHF. The DNA of the CDR3 is TGTGCCAGCAGATCAGCATGGGATTCACTCCTCCACTTT. The rearrangement uses TRBV12-3 or TRBV12-4 and TRBJ1-6; D not resolved. This CDR3 contains 13 residues.